This T cell receptor (beta chain) was retrieved from a study of blood T cells in healthy people across ages. General observations from the study: Calculation of diversity from one million T cells yielded estimates considered to be underestimates. Roughly linear age-related decline in beta diversity appeared, significant by age about 40.

A J-beta primer mix and a sample-barcoded 5' primer were used in a second PCR of about 7 to 12 cycles. TCRdb fed the 5' RACE reads into MiXCR, producing one record per CDR3 protein. The data contain almost 800,000 distinct CDR3 sequences, about 62% of them singletons. Sample donors were healthy Caucasian individuals that came from Russia, aged about 6 to 95. The draw of peripheral blood yielded ten milliliters from each donor. Turning to this clonotype: Antigen specificity is unknown.

The clonotype comes from a man in his thirties or forties in good health. Sequenced: blood.

CDR3 amino acids: CASSSTGVPEAFF. In DNA, the CDR3 is TGTGCCAGCAGCTCAACAGGAGTCCCTGAAGCTTTCTTT. This chain joins TRBV3-1 and TRBJ1-1; the D gene is possibly TRBD1 (5 bases). Germline V gene lookup returns CDR1 LGHDT and CDR2 YNNKEL (reference sequence). The CDR3 is made up of 13 amino acids. The V and J ends lost 5 bases and 6 bases respectively, with 13 bases between them.